This T cell receptor beta chain was sequenced during a study of OX40 agonist ivuxolimab in advanced cancers. The data were produced by immunoSEQ multiplex PCR, yet TCRdb's version contains in-frame clones alone and is incomplete. Of tens of thousands of clones in the sample, more than 65% were seen once. J gave up 5 bases and V 0 bases, and 8 bases lay outside the gene matches. There are 18 residues in the CDR3. Germline assignment: CDR1 SGHTS and CDR2 YDEGEE. This chain joins TRBV5-8 and TRBJ2-1; TRBD2 matches at 13 bases. The starting material was CD4+ or CD8+ T cells sorted from blood, obtained in a trial of the OX40 agonist ivuxolimab. This clonotype was sampled from an adult with an advanced solid tumor such as melanoma, head and neck, liver or kidney cancer. In DNA form, the CDR3 reads TGTGCCAGCAGCTTGGCCAGGAGACTAGCGGGGGGTCACAATGAGCAGTTCTTC. The encoded protein is CASSLARRLAGGHNEQFF.